Below are 22 T cell receptor beta chains sequenced from a single sample in a study of persistence of HIV-infected CD4 T cells (TCRdb year 2020). Their antigens are not known. The treatment or condition label, read with the paper, signifies: suppressive antiretroviral therapy. Lysates of CMV-infected fibroblasts at 10 ug/mL were used to stimulate the cells. Memory CD4+ T cells that did not respond, being CD40L-negative, CD69-negative and CD45RO-high, were sorted as memory populations depleted of antigen-responding cells. The immunoSEQ hsTCRB assay version 4 in survey mode was used to sequence TCRbeta repertoires from genomic DNA. Imported from immuneACCESS, the table was reduced by TCRdb to in-frame sequences with V and J called. These copies leave out some clones; in studies compared against another copy, an unresolved V gene accounts for under half, and the cause of the remainder is not known. The sample has tens of thousands of clones on record, approximately 80% of them singletons. The ten largest make up around 1.5% of the sample.

The sequencing here drew on CD4+ T cells sorted from PBMCs after approximately 18-hour stimulation, taken from a patient who received antiretroviral therapy. The meaning of the sample's cell subset or site label: CD40L-CD69- CD45RO-high memory CD4 T cells not responding to CMV lysate. Receptors were obtained from an adult man with HIV who was CMV-seropositive.

The chain joins TRBV14 to TRBJ2-2; no definite D call. The V and J ends lost 0 bases and 7 bases respectively, with 6 bases between them. Germline values: CDR1 SGHDN, CDR2 FVKESK. The CDR3 consists of 13 residues. The CDR3 DNA reads TGTGCCAGCAGCCAAGATTGGTACGGGGAGCTGTTTTTT. It translates to CASSQDWYGELFF.

The rearrangement uses TRBV9 and TRBJ2-3; TRBD1 matches 7 bases. In germline, CDR1 is SGDLS, CDR2 YYNGEE. This CDR3 has 16 residues. Trimming cost V 0 bases and J 0 bases; bases outside gene matches: 4. CDR3 loop: CASSVGTGASTDTQYF. DNA for the CDR3: TGTGCCAGCAGCGTAGGGACAGGAGCTAGCACAGATACGCAGTATTTT.

This sequence joins TRBV4-1 and TRBJ2-7; D gene unclear. V lost 4 bases and J 3 bases, leaving 10 bases between the germline ends. Germline V gives CDR1 MGHRA, CDR2 YSYEKL. This CDR3 has 13 amino acids. The CDR3 spells CASSLEPLYEQYF. The DNA for the CDR3 is TGCGCCAGCAGCCTAGAACCCCTCTACGAGCAGTACTTC.

The chain carries TRBV7-9 and TRBJ1-1; the D is unclear. The CDR3 is 13 residues long. V lost 5 bases, J lost 1 base, and 8 bases lay in between. Looked up from germline, CDR1 is SEHNR and CDR2 is FQNEAQ (reference sequence). In nucleotides, the CDR3 is TGTGCCAGCAGCCCGGGCCCGAACACTGAAGCTTTCTTT. The encoded protein is CASSPGPNTEAFF.

This clone was counted between two and nine times. The chain carries TRBV4-1 and TRBJ1-5, with D perhaps TRBD1 (5 bases). The CDR3 spans 15 residues. The V gene lost 0 bases and the J gene lost 11 bases, with 17 bases spanning the gap. Germline V gene sequence: CDR1 MGHRA, CDR2 YSYEKL. This CDR3 is CASSQDQQELRTQHF. DNA of the CDR3: TGCGCCAGCAGCCAAGATCAACAGGAGCTCAGGACCCAGCATTTT.

This sequence joins TRBV2 and TRBJ2-1; no clear D gene. The CDR3 is made up of 11 amino acids. The germline V and J ends were trimmed by 5 bases and 7 bases, with 6 bases remaining between them. Looked up from germline, CDR1 is SNHLY and CDR2 is FYNNEI. DNA of the CDR3: TGTGCCAGCAGTCAGAAGAATGAGCAGTTCTTC. It yields the protein CASSQKNEQFF. The variable domain in full, completed from reference TRBV2 and TRBJ2-1, reads EPEVTQTPSHQVTQMGQEVILRCVPISNHLYFYWYRQILGQKVEFLVSFYNNEISEKSEIFDDQFSVERPDGSNFTLKIRSTKLEDSAMYFCASSQKNEQFFGPGTRLTVL.

This chain uses TRBV7-9 with TRBJ2-3; TRBD2 agrees at 16 bases. With 4 bases clipped from V and 6 bases from J, the junction kept 7 bases outside the gene matches. Germline assignment: CDR1 SEHNR and CDR2 FQNEAQ (reference sequence). The CDR3 sequence is 17 residues long. The CDR3 spells CASSWGLAGGPGDTQYF. CDR3 sequence (DNA): TGTGCCAGCAGCTGGGGACTAGCGGGGGGGCCAGGGGATACGCAGTATTTT.

The chain uses TRBV5-1 and TRBJ2-7; 10 bases are a match to TRBD1. V was pared by 6 bases and J by 3 bases, with 6 bases of the junction left unmatched. Germline loops: CDR1 SGHRS, CDR2 YFSETQ. The CDR3 has 14 residues. The DNA for the CDR3 is TGCGCCAGCAACTCGGGGGACAGGGGCTACGAGCAGTACTTC. It specifies CASNSGDRGYEQYF.

V is TRBV6-1 and J is TRBJ1-1; D is uncertain. Looked up from germline, CDR1 is MNHNS and CDR2 is SASEGT. There are 15 residues in the CDR3. The V gene lost 5 bases and the J gene lost 5 bases, with 18 bases spanning the gap. The CDR3 region is CASSKGGSRLTEAFF. For the CDR3, the DNA is TGTGCCAGCAGTAAGGGTGGCTCCCGGCTGACTGAAGCTTTCTTT.

The chain combines TRBV9 with TRBJ2-2; 10 nucleotides match TRBD2. CDR3 size: 16 residues. Germline V gene sequence: CDR1 SGDLS, CDR2 YYNGEE. V trimming: 7 bases; J trimming: 7 bases; junction bases outside the gene matches: 13. The CDR3 coding sequence is TGTGCCAGCCAGCGGGGGGGCGGTAATGATAACGGGGAGCTGTTTTTT. This sequence encodes CASQRGGGNDNGELFF.

The chain combines TRBV9 with TRBJ2-3; D unresolved. The CDR3 consists of 13 residues. The germline gives CDR1 SGDLS, CDR2 YYNGEE. V lost 0 bases to trimming and J lost 5 bases, with 7 bases between them. As DNA, the CDR3 is TGTGCCAGCAGCGTAGGGTTTCAAGATACGCAGTATTTT. Residues: CASSVGFQDTQYF.

The V call is TRBV29-1, the J call TRBJ1-3; TRBD1 is a possible D gene (6 bases). V was pared by 5 bases and J by 0 bases, with 14 bases between. Germline V lookup: CDR1 SQVTM, CDR2 ANQGSEA. The CDR3 totals 15 residues. The CDR3 protein is CSVLGQSTSGNTIYF. The DNA for the CDR3 is TGCAGCGTTCTAGGACAGTCGACCTCTGGAAACACCATATATTTT. The whole variable domain, remainder taken from reference TRBV29-1 and TRBJ1-3, is SAVISQKPSRDICQRGTSLTIQCQVDSQVTMMFWYRQQPGQSLTLIATANQGSEATYESGFVIDKFPISRPNLTFSTLTVSNMSPEDSSIYLCSVLGQSTSGNTIYFGEGSWLTVV.

The chain carries TRBV6-5 and TRBJ1-5; D is ambiguous. Trimming left V 7 bases short and J 4 bases short, with 17 bases between. The CDR3 covers 15 residues. The germline gives CDR1 MNHEY, CDR2 SVGAGI. In DNA, the CDR3 is TGTGCCAGCACCGAAGGTGGGTTCTCAAATCAGCCCCAGCATTTT. The encoded protein is CASTEGGFSNQPQHF.

In this sample, this clone turned up a few times. The rearrangement joins TRBV2 to TRBJ1-2, with TRBD1 matching over 7 bases. CDR3 length: 17 residues. From germline, CDR1 is SNHLY and CDR2 FYNNEI. The ends lost 7 bases at V and 0 bases at J; junction bases unmatched: 14. CDR3 region: CASTKGTVKLANYGYTF. CDR3 nucleotide sequence: TGTGCCAGCACTAAAGGGACAGTGAAGTTAGCTAACTATGGCTACACCTTC.

The chain recombines TRBV3-1 (or the pseudogene TRBV3-2) with TRBJ1-1, with 7 bases that match TRBD1. V gave up 7 bases and J gave up 6 bases; unmatched junction bases: 14. The length of the CDR3 is 15 residues. The germline CDR1 and CDR2 sequences are LGHDT and YNNKEL (reference sequence). DNA for the CDR3: TGTGCCAGCACCGCCAGATTTCCGGGACAGCCTGAAGCTTTCTTT. Amino acid sequence: CASTARFPGQPEAFF.

CDR3 sequence (DNA): TGTGCCAGCAGCCAAGTACAGGACGGGGAGCTGTTTTTT. The encoded protein is CASSQVQDGELFF. The J gene is TRBJ2-2, the V gene TRBV3-1 (or the pseudogene TRBV3-2); a weak D match, TRBD1 (5 bases). V was clipped by 1 base and J by 7 bases, with 7 bases between them. The CDR3 covers 13 residues. Germline V lookup: CDR1 LGHDT, CDR2 YNNKEL (reference sequence).

The CDR3 spells CASSPDRGTNEKLFF. CDR3 DNA sequence: TGTGCCAGCAGCCCTGACAGGGGGACTAATGAAAAACTGTTTTTT. The rearrangement uses TRBV7-9 and TRBJ1-4, with 9 bases that match TRBD1. The J segment lost 2 bases and the V segment lost 5 bases, leaving 3 bases of the junction unmatched. CDR3 length equals 15 residues. From germline, CDR1 is SEHNR and CDR2 FQNEAQ (reference sequence). The whole variable domain, remainder taken from reference TRBV7-9 and TRBJ1-4, is DTGVSQNPRHKITKRGQNVTFRCDPISEHNRLYWYRQTLGQGPEFLTYFQNEAQLEKSRLLSDRFSAERPKGSFSTLEIQRTEQGDSAMYLCASSPDRGTNEKLFFGSGTQLSVL.

The chain combines TRBV4-1 with TRBJ2-1, with 9 bases that match TRBD2. The CDR3 sequence is 17 residues long. V gave up 0 bases and J gave up 2 bases; unmatched junction bases: 5. The germline CDR1 and CDR2 sequences are MGHRA and YSYEKL. The DNA for the CDR3 is TGCGCCAGCAGCCAAGATGAAAAGCGGGGGGCCTACAATGAGCAGTTCTTC. It yields the protein CASSQDEKRGAYNEQFF.

This chain links TRBV11-1 with TRBJ2-7, with D tentatively TRBD1 (5 bases). The CDR3 is 11 residues long. Germline V CDR1 and CDR2: SGHAT, FQDESV (reference sequence). V was cut by 5 bases and J by 5 bases, with 7 bases left in between. CDR3 loop: CASSQGDEQYF. CDR3 in DNA: TGTGCCAGCAGCCAGGGTGACGAGCAGTACTTC.

V and J are TRBV19 and TRBJ1-3; perhaps TRBD1 as D (5 bases). The germline V and J ends were trimmed by 7 bases and 0 bases, with 16 bases remaining between them. CDR3 length: 16 amino acids. Per the germline V gene, CDR1 is LNHDA and CDR2 is SQIVND (reference sequence). This CDR3 reads CASKQGLTFSGNTIYF. Written as DNA, the CDR3 is TGTGCCAGTAAGCAGGGACTGACCTTCTCTGGAAACACCATATATTTT.

The V call is TRBV27, the J call TRBJ2-3; 10 nucleotides align to TRBD2. Germline trimming cut 5 bases from V and 8 bases from J; bases unmatched to any gene: 13. Germline lookup yields CDR1 MNHEY and CDR2 SMNVEV (reference sequence). The CDR3 is 16 amino acids. CDR3 amino acids: CASSRQAGGVAGTQYF. In DNA, the CDR3 is TGTGCCAGCAGTCGACAAGCGGGGGGGGTCGCTGGTACGCAGTATTTT.

This rearrangement joins TRBV30 to TRBJ1-3, with D unclear. With 3 bases removed from V and 7 bases from J, the gap between germline ends came to 10 bases. Per germline, CDR1 GTSNPN and CDR2 SVGIG (reference sequence). The CDR3 is 12 amino acids. The CDR3 protein is CAWSQTINTIYF. The CDR3, as DNA: TGTGCCTGGAGCCAGACCATCAACACCATATATTTT.